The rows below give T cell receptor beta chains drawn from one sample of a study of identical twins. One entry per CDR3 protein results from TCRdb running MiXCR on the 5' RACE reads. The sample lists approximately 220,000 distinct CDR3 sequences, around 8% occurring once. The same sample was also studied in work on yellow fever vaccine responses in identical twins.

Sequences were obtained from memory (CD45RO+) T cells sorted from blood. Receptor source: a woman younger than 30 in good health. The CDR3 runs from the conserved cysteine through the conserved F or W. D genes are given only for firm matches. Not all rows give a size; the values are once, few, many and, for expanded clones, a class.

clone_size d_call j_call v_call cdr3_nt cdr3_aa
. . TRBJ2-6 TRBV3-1 TGTGCCAGCAGCCCGGGGGTTTCAGGGGCCAACGTCCTGACTTTC CASSPGVSGANVLTF
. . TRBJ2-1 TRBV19 TGTGCCAGTGAACCCCCGGGACTGCGGAATGAGCAGTTCTTC CASEPPGLRNEQFF
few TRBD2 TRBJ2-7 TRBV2 TGTGCCAGCAGTGAAGTCGGGGGGGTTGGGAGCGAGCAGTACTTC CASSEVGGVGSEQYF
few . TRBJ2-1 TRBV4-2 TGTGCCAGCAGCCAAGTAGGAGGGAAGAAGGGCAATGAGCAGTTCTTC CASSQVGGKKGNEQFF
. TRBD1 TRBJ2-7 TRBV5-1 TGCGCCAGCAGCTTGGAACCCTCGGGACAGACCTACGAGCAGTACTTC CASSLEPSGQTYEQYF
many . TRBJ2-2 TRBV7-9 TGTGCCAGCAACCTGGGGGGGCCCGGGGAGCTGTTTTTT CASNLGGPGELFF
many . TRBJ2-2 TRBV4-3 TGCGCCAGCAGCCAAGATATCCTCCTAGGGGAGCTGTTTTTT CASSQDILLGELFF
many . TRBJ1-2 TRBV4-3 TGCGCCAGCAGCCTAACGGACGGGGGAATTTATGGCTACACCTTC CASSLTDGGIYGYTF
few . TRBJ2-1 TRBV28 TGTGCCAGCAGTCCCCATAGCGGCCTTAACTACAATGAGCAGTTCTTC CASSPHSGLNYNEQFF
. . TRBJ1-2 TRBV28 TGTGCCAGCAGTCGCAGGGGCTCGGCCTATGGCTACACCTTC CASSRRGSAYGYTF
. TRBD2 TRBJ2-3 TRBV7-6 TGTGCCACCAAGCGGGGAACAACAGATACGCAGTATTTT CATKRGTTDTQYF
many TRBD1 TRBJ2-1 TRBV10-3 TGTGCCATCAGTGAGGGGACAGGGGTTAGGATTGAGCAGTTCTTC CAISEGTGVRIEQFF
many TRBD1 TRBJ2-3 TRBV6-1 TGTGCCAGCAGCGGGACAGGGGTTGGGGATACGCAGTATTTT CASSGTGVGDTQYF
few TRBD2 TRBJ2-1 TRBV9 TGTGCCAGCACCGGCCGAGGACTAGCGGGAGCAGGAGAGCAGTTCTTC CASTGRGLAGAGEQFF
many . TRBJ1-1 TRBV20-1 TGCAGTGCTAGTTCAACCCGGGACCTGGAAGCTTTCTTT CSASSTRDLEAFF
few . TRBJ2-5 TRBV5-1 TGCGCCAGCAGCCCTTACCCACAAGAGACCCAGTACTTC CASSPYPQETQYF
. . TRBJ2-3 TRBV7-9 TGTGCCAGCAGCTTAAACCCCGGCGTGGCAGCAGATACGCAGTATTTT CASSLNPGVAADTQYF
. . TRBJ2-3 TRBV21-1 TGTGCCAGCAGCCCCTTACAGGCCTTTTTCCATTACACAGATACGCAGTATTTT CASSPLQAFFHYTDTQYF
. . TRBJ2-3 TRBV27 TGTGCCAGCAGTTCCAACAGGGCAGATACGCAGTATTTT CASSSNRADTQYF
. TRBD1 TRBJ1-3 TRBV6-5 TGTGCCAGCAGTTACGACACAGGGGCGGGTAGAAACACCATATATTTT CASSYDTGAGRNTIYF
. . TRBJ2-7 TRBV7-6 TGTGCCAGCAGCTTAGAACCCATCGATTGGGCAGACTACGAGCAGTACTTC CASSLEPIDWADYEQYF
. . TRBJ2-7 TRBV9 TGTGCCAGCAGCGGGACGACCTACGAGCAGTACTTC CASSGTTYEQYF
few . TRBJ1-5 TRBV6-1 TGTGCCAGCAGTGAAGGGCGGGGTCAGCCCCAGCATTTT CASSEGRGQPQHF
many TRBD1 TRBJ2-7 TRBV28 TGTGCCAGCAGTAGTACCGGGACAGGGAACGACGAGCAGTACTTC CASSSTGTGNDEQYF
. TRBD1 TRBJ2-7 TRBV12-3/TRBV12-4 TGTGCCAGCAGGAGGGACAGAAGCTCCTACGAGCAGTACTTC CASRRDRSSYEQYF
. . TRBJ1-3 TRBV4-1 TGCGCCAGCAGCCAAGTGTCGGGAGGCTCTGGAAACACCATATATTTT CASSQVSGGSGNTIYF